One T cell receptor beta chain is described in this entry. Its antigen is still unknown. This specimen comes from a study of CD8+ T cells in alopecia areata. Overall study context: The SALT score measured affected scalp surface percentage in treated patients.

Germline assignment: CDR1 MNHEY and CDR2 SMNVEV (reference sequence). Deletions cut 1 base from V and 3 bases from J, with 12 bases between. This CDR3 has 16 amino acids. Treatment indicated: oral pan-JAK inhibitor, 5-10 mg twice daily. Study outcomes and limitations: Among the top 100, expanded CD8+ clones were significantly decreased by tofacitinib, as was scalp clonality.

Extracted RNA was reverse transcribed, and the resulting cDNA served as sequencing template. TCRdb's table, derived via immunoSEQ multiplex PCR, lists solely in-frame clones and lacks some. The profile shows some 200,000 clones, about 60% of them singletons. This TCR was recovered from a human donor with alopecia areata. The chain has TRBV27 and TRBJ2-2; D possibly uses TRBD1 or TRBD2 (6 bases each). The sample was CD8+ T cells sorted from blood, taken at week 24, from a patient treated with tofacitinib. The CDR3, as DNA: TGTGCCAGCAGTTTATGGAGGGACACCTACACCGGGGAGCTGTTTTTT. Amino acids: CASSLWRDTYTGELFF.